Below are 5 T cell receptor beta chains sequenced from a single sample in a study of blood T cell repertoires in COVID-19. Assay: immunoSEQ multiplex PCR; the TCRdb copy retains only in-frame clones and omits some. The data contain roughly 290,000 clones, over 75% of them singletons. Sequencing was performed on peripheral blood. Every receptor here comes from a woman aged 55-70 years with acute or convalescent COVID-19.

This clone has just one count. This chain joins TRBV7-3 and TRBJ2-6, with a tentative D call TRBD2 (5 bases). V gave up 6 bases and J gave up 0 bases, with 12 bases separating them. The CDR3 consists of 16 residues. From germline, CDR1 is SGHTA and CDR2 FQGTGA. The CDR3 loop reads CASSPDGNSGANVLTF. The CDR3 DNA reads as TGTGCCAGCAGTCCGGACGGGAACTCTGGGGCCAACGTCCTGACTTTC.

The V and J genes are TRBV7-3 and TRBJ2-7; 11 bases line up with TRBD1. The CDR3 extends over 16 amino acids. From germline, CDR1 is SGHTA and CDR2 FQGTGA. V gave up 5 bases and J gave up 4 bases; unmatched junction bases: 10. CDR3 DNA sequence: TGTGCCAGCAGCGGTACCGGGACAGGGGGGACTTACGAGCAGTACTTC. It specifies CASSGTGTGGTYEQYF.

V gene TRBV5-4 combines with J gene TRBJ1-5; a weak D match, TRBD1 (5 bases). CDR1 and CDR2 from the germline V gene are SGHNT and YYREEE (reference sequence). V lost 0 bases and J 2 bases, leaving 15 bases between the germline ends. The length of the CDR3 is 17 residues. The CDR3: CASSLGGLPKGNQPQHF. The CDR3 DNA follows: TGTGCCAGCAGCTTGGGGGGCCTCCCTAAGGGCAATCAGCCCCAGCATTTT.

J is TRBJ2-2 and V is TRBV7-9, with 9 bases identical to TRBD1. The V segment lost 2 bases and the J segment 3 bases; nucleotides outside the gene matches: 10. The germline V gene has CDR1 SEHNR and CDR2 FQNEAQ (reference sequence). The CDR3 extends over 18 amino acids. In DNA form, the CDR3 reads TGTGCCAGCAGCTTACCGCCCACAGGGGGCGCGCACACCGGGGAGCTGTTTTTT. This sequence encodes CASSLPPTGGAHTGELFF.

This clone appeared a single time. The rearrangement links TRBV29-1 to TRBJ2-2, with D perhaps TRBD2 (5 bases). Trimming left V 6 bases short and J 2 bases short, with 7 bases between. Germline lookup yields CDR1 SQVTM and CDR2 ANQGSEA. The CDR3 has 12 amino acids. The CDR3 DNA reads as TGCAGCGTCGAGGGTAACACCGGGGAGCTGTTTTTT. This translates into CSVEGNTGELFF.